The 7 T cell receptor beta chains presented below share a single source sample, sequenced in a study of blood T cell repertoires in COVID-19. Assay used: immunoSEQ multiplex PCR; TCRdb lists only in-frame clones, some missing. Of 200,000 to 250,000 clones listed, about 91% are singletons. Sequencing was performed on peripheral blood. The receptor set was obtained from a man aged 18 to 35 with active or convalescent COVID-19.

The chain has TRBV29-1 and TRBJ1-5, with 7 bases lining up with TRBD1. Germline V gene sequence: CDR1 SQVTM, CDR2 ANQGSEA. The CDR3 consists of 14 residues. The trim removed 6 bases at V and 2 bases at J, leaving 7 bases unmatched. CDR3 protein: CSVRTGAGNQPQHF. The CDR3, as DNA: TGCAGCGTCCGAACAGGGGCGGGCAATCAGCCCCAGCATTTT.

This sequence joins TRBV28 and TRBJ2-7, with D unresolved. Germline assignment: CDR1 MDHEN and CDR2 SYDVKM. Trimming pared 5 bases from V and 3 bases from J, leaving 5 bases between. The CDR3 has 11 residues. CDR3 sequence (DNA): TGTGCCAGCAGTCTCTACTACGAGCAGTACTTC. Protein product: CASSLYYEQYF. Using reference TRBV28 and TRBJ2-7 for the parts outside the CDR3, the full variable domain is DVKVTQSSRYLVKRTGEKVFLECVQDMDHENMFWYRQDPGLGLRLIYFSYDVKMKEKGDIPEGYSVSREKKERFSLILESASTNQTSMYLCASSLYYEQYFGPGTRLTVT.

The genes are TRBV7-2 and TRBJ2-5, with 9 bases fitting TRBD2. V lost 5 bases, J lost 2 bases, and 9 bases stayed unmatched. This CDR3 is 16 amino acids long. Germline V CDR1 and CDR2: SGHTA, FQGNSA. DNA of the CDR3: TGTGCCAGCAGCCCGCCGGGACTAGCTTTTCAAGAGACCCAGTACTTC. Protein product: CASSPPGLAFQETQYF.

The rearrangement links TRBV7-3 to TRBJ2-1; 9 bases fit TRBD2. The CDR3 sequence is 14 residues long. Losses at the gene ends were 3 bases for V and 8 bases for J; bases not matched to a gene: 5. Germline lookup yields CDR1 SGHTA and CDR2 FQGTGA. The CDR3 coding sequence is TGTGCCAGCAGCTTCGGCGGGAGGGCCCATGAGCAGTTCTTC. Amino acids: CASSFGGRAHEQFF.

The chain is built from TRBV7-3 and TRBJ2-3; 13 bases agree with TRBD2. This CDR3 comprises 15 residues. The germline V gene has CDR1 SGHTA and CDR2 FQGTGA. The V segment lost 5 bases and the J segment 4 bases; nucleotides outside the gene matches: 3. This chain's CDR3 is CASSVLAGGSDTQYF. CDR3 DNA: TGTGCCAGCAGCGTACTAGCGGGAGGGTCAGATACGCAGTATTTT.

As DNA, the CDR3 is TGTGCCAGCAGCTCGGGACAGGGCGGTGTTTTCAATGAGCAGTTCTTC. Its protein is CASSSGQGGVFNEQFF. The V gene is TRBV5-5, the J gene TRBJ2-1; 9 positions agree with TRBD1. V shed 3 bases and J 6 bases; nucleotides not matched to a gene: 10. Germline assignment: CDR1 SGHKS and CDR2 YYEKEE (reference sequence). This CDR3 comprises 16 residues.

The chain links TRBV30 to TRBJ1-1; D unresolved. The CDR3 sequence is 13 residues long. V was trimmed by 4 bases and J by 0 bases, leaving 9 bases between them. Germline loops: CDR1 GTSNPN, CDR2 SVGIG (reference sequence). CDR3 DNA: TGTGCCTGGATACGCGGTATGAACACTGAAGCTTTCTTT. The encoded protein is CAWIRGMNTEAFF.